A selection of T cell receptor beta chains follows, all from one sample in a study of blood T cell repertoires in COVID-19. Sequenced by immunoSEQ multiplex PCR; TCRdb stores in-frame clones only, minus some. The table includes just over 300,000 clones, roughly 87% detected once. Specimen: PBMCs or T cells enriched from blood (not recorded which). These TCRs come from a woman under 30 who had recovered from COVID-19. CDR3s include the opening cysteine and the closing phenylalanine or tryptophan. The D gene is left open where the match is weak. Part of the rows lack a size; the others show once, few, many or a class for expanded clones.

clone_size	d_call	v_call	j_call	cdr3_nt	cdr3_aa
.	TRBD2	TRBV7-3	TRBJ2-6	TGTGCCAGCAGCATAACTAGCGTTAACTCTGGGGCCAACGTCCTGACTTTC	CASSITSVNSGANVLTF
.	.	TRBV19	TRBJ1-2	TGTGCCAGTAGGCAAGATCGGGAGAACTATGGCTACACCTTC	CASRQDRENYGYTF
.	TRBD1	TRBV19	TRBJ1-1	TGTGCCAGTAGTACGGGACAGGGGGTCACTGAAGCTTTCTTT	CASSTGQGVTEAFF
.	TRBD2	TRBV2	TRBJ2-3	TGTGCCAGCAGTGAAACTAGCGGGGGGGTAGGTACGCAGTATTTT	CASSETSGGVGTQYF
.	.	TRBV7-3	TRBJ2-7	TGTGCCAGCAGCAGGAAGCCGGGACAAACCTACGAGCAGTACTTC	CASSRKPGQTYEQYF
.	.	TRBV11-2	TRBJ1-3	TGTGCCAGCAGCTTACTAGGGGTAACAGGAAACACCATATATTTT	CASSLLGVTGNTIYF
.	.	TRBV7-3	TRBJ2-1	TGTGCCAGCAGCTCTACCGGGACTCGCAATGAGCAGTTCTTC	CASSSTGTRNEQFF
once	.	TRBV5-4	TRBJ2-5	TGTGCCAGCAGCCTGACTAGGGAACAAGAGACCCAGTACTTC	CASSLTREQETQYF
.	.	TRBV28	TRBJ1-3	TGTGCCAGTAACATCGACTCTGGAAACACCATATATTTT	CASNIDSGNTIYF
.	TRBD2	TRBV18	TRBJ2-1	TGTGCCAGCCTGACTAGCGGGGGGGCCCGCTCAAACAATGAGCAGTTCTTC	CASLTSGGARSNNEQFF
.	.	TRBV5-4	TRBJ1-2	TGTGCCAGCAGCCCCCCGGGGGAGTCTGAACTGGGCTACACCTTC	CASSPPGESELGYTF
.	TRBD1	TRBV19	TRBJ2-7	TGTGCCACCAGCGACAGGGGCGGCTACGAGCAGTACTTC	CATSDRGGYEQYF
few	.	TRBV19	TRBJ2-1	TGTGCCAGTACCCCGGTGGGGCGTGGCGGATACAATGAGCAGTTCTTC	CASTPVGRGGYNEQFF
.	TRBD2	TRBV7-3	TRBJ2-5	TGTGCCAGCAGCTTAAAATTCGAAACTAGCGGGGGAGAGACCCAGTACTTC	CASSLKFETSGGETQYF
.	.	TRBV7-9	TRBJ2-7	TGTGCCAGCAGCCCAACGGGGCGGGGGCAAGGGCAGTACTTC	CASSPTGRGQGQYF
.	.	TRBV6-2/TRBV6-3	TRBJ1-2	TGTGCCAGCAGTTCTGAAGCGATCTTCTATGGCTACACCTTC	CASSSEAIFYGYTF
.	.	TRBV28	TRBJ1-3	TGTGCCAGCAGTCCAAAAGTGACAGTAGGAAACACCATATATTTT	CASSPKVTVGNTIYF
.	TRBD1	TRBV7-9	TRBJ1-2	TGTGCCAGCAGCGCCCGAGACAGGGACTACTATGGCTACACCTTC	CASSARDRDYYGYTF
many	TRBD1	TRBV2	TRBJ1-1	TGTGCCAGCAGTCGACAGGGTTCCACTGAAGCTTTCTTT	CASSRQGSTEAFF
.	.	TRBV19	TRBJ2-7	TGTGCCAGTAGTCCCGGGCCCGTCGGAGGGTACTACGAGCAGTACTTC	CASSPGPVGGYYEQYF
.	TRBD1	TRBV30	TRBJ2-6	TGTGCCTGGAGTTCAACAGGGGGGAGCTCTGGGGCCAACGTCCTGACTTTC	CAWSSTGGSSGANVLTF
.	TRBD1	TRBV28	TRBJ1-3	TGTGCCAGCAGCCTGACAGGGTTGGGGGGAAACACCATATATTTT	CASSLTGLGGNTIYF
.	TRBD1	TRBV10-3	TRBJ1-1	TGTGCCATCAGTGAGGTAGGACAGGGGTGGAAAGCTTTCTTT	CAISEVGQGWKAFF
.	.	TRBV18	TRBJ1-1	TGTGCCAGCTCACCACCGTCCGGGGGGAACACTGAAGCTTTCTTT	CASSPPSGGNTEAFF
once	.	TRBV5-4	TRBJ1-2	TGTGCCAGCAGCTTCTTAACAGGCAGCTATGGCTACACCTTC	CASSFLTGSYGYTF
.	TRBD2	TRBV5-1	TRBJ2-2	TGCGCCAGCAGCCTTGGCGGGGGGGCCGACACCGGGGAGCTGTTTTTT	CASSLGGGADTGELFF
.	.	TRBV6-5	TRBJ2-2	TGTGCCAGCAGTCGAAATTCGGAGGCGGCCGGGGAGCTGTTTTTT	CASSRNSEAAGELFF
.	TRBD1	TRBV27	TRBJ2-7	TGTGCCAGCAGTTTTGGGCAGGGGGTCTACGAGCAGTACTTC	CASSFGQGVYEQYF
.	.	TRBV6-5	TRBJ1-4	TGTGCCAGCAGTTACTCTCCCCGAGGGGAAAAACTGTTTTTT	CASSYSPRGEKLFF
.	.	TRBV27	TRBJ1-5	TGTGCCAGCAGTTTAGCGGGGAGCAATCAGCCCCAGCATTTT	CASSLAGSNQPQHF
few	.	TRBV4-2	TRBJ1-3	TGTGCCAGCAGCCAAGATAGGGGCGCGTCTGGAAACACCATATATTTT	CASSQDRGASGNTIYF
.	.	TRBV3-1/TRBV3-2	TRBJ2-3	TGTGCCAGCAGCCAAGGAGGGGACTTCACCACAGATACGCAGTATTTT	CASSQGGDFTTDTQYF
.	.	TRBV5-1	TRBJ1-4	TGCGCCAGCAGCGTACAGGGAACCTATGAAAAACTGTTTTTT	CASSVQGTYEKLFF
.	TRBD1	TRBV5-5	TRBJ2-5	TGTGCCAGCAGCCAACCGACAGGGGGCCAGGAGACCCAGTACTTC	CASSQPTGGQETQYF
.	TRBD1	TRBV18	TRBJ2-7	TGTGCCAGCTCATCGACAGGGCCGTCAACCGAGCAGTACTTC	CASSSTGPSTEQYF
once	TRBD2	TRBV10-3	TRBJ2-5	TGTGCCATCAGTGAGTCAACTAGCGGGGCGACATTGACCCAGTACTTC	CAISESTSGATLTQYF
.	.	TRBV12-3/TRBV12-4	TRBJ1-2	TGTGCCAGCAGTACTCAAAGAACCTCCGGTTACACCTTC	CASSTQRTSGYTF
.	TRBD1	TRBV19	TRBJ2-1	TGTGCCAGTAGTATCTGGACAGGTGGGGTCAATGAGCAGTTCTTC	CASSIWTGGVNEQFF
once	.	TRBV27	TRBJ1-4	TGTGCCAGCAGTCCAATGGACAGCCGTAATGAAAAACTGTTTTTT	CASSPMDSRNEKLFF
.	.	TRBV29-1	TRBJ1-5	TGCAGCGTTGGCCAAGGAGATCAGCCCCAGCATTTT	CSVGQGDQPQHF
.	.	TRBV11-2	TRBJ1-3	TGTGCCAGCAGCTTAGCGGGGGTGGCTGGAAACACCATATATTTT	CASSLAGVAGNTIYF